This T cell receptor beta chain comes out of a study of human T cells and chemical hapten exposure. Study-wide context: Patch tests containing 0.01% DPC, applied to the upper back, were read at 6 days. The patient population, which was mostly female, had alopecia areata, totalis or universalis.

This clonotype was counted ten times or more. This CDR3 is 15 amino acids long. Germline CDR1 and CDR2: DFQATT and SNEGSKA (reference sequence). Trimming removed 4 bases from V and 3 bases from J, with 18 bases in between. Time point here: patch test 1, 2 weeks after DPC sensitization. Treatment given: therapeutic diphenylcyclopropenone sensitization with weekly scalp DPC. TCRdb redid the calling of the RACE reads with MiXCR, one entry per CDR3 protein. Among nearly 350,000 distinct CDR3 sequences listed, approximately 6.9% were seen once. V and J are TRBV20-1 and TRBJ1-1; D is possibly TRBD1 (6 bases). The receptor's source is a woman aged 18 to 35 with alopecia areata. Some clones in this sample may be carry-over from other donors' samples. The sequencing used whole blood, collected in connection with sensitization to the hapten diphenylcyclopropenone (DPC). The CDR3 DNA is TGCAGTGCTACTACAGGGAGGAGGAGGGACACTGAAGCTTTCTTT. Its translation: CSATTGRRRDTEAFF.